These T cell receptor beta chains were read from a single sample in a study of cytomegalovirus exposure and HLA in healthy donors. Generated by immunoSEQ multiplex PCR, the TCRdb table keeps only in-frame clones and is missing some. Of fewer than 110,000 clones in the sample, about 85% were seen once. Material for sequencing was PBMCs. The receptors derive from a man under 40 in good health and CMV-seronegative. Both conserved end residues are part of each CDR3. The order of the fields is V gene, CDR3 protein.

TRBV11-2	CASSLPTASGGALQFF
TRBV28	CASSYGRLGTQYF
TRBV4-1	CASSQHGVAGDADTQYF
TRBV6-5	CASSYMQGREQFF
TRBV5-1	CASSLETSTDTQYF
TRBV18	CASSPDRSNQPQHF
TRBV6-4	CASSDRGMENTEAFF
TRBV28	CASTQGGGTEAFF
TRBV15	CATSRDRSGRSYEQYF
TRBV21-1	CASRKKATASHGDTQYF
TRBV25-1	CASSARGQGGYYEQYF